This is a list of T cell receptor beta chains from one sample in a study of shared clonotypes between healthy human individuals. Data came from immunoSEQ multiplex PCR; TCRdb stores just in-frame clones and leaves some out. The repertoire holds some 2.1 million clones, less than 95% seen once, with around 1.1% in the top ten. Sequences were obtained from naive CD8+ T cells sorted from blood. All receptors come from a young man in good health. Each CDR3 is given without its conserved first and last residue.

V gene,J gene,CDR3 protein
TRBV4-2,TRBJ1-2,ASSPTLNGQGNGYT
TRBV5-6,TRBJ2-5,ASSWDRVTETQY
TRBV11-2,TRBJ2-7,ASSLGQVYEQY
TRBV14,TRBJ1-4,ASSQASGQGVINEKLF
TRBV9,TRBJ2-7,ASSEGLGSYEQY
TRBV11-3,TRBJ2-2,ASSLVGNTGELF
TRBV7-9,TRBJ2-7,ASSWSFYEQY
TRBV5-1,TRBJ2-7,ASSFRDTAEGYEQY
TRBV6-6,TRBJ2-7,ASSYDDSYEQY
TRBV2,TRBJ1-2,ASSEVSGPNYGYT
TRBV4-2,TRBJ2-1,ASSQDWGTSGAVYNEQF
TRBV29-1,TRBJ2-2,SAGLAGAANTGELF